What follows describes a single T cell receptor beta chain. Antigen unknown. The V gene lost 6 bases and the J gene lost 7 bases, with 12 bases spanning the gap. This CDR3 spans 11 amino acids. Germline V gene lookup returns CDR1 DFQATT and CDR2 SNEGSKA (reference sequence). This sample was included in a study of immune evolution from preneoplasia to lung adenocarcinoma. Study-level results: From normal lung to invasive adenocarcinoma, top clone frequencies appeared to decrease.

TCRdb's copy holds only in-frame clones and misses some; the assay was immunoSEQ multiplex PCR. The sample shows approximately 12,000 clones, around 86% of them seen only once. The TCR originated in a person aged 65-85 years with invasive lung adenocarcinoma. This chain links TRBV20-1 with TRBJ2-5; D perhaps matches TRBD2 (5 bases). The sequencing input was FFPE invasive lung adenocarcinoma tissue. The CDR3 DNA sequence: TGCAGTGCCGGACCCGAGGGGACCCAGTACTTC. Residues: CSAGPEGTQYF.